The present T cell receptor beta chain was sequenced within a study of beta chain features in type 1 diabetes. CDR1 is SGHNT and CDR2 is YENEEA in the germline V gene. V was pared by 1 base and J by 2 bases, with 3 bases of the junction left unmatched. The CDR3 totals 16 residues. Since all of the isolated RNA was reverse transcribed, expressed TCRB transcripts were what got sequenced. This table comes from immunoSEQ multiplex PCR, and its TCRdb copy is limited to in-frame clones, with some not included. Seen here are about 370,000 clones, 9.6% observed once, and the top ten hold approximately 0.55%. Findings of the study overall: A potential influence of HLA type upon TCRB rearrangement remained unresolved herein. The naive, central memory and Treg TCRB repertoires of patients appeared to be more similar to one another than those of healthy donors. VDJ junctions from patients with type 1 diabetes contained fewer insertions and more deletions. A moderate, significant TCRB CDR3 shortening appeared in type 1 diabetes across four CD4+ subsets.

Via the markers CD45RO/CCR7/CD25/CD127/CD95/CD27, stem cell-like memory, regulatory, central memory and naive CD4+ cells were sorted. This clone was found a few times. The antigen is not known. The gene calls are TRBV11-3 and TRBJ2-1, with TRBD2 matching 9 bases. The source is a man aged 25 to 40 with type 1 diabetes. The sequenced material came from central memory CD4+ T cells from blood. DNA of the CDR3: TGTGCCAGCAGCTTAGGGTCTAGCGGGACCTACAATGAGCAGTTCTTC. Translation gives CASSLGSSGTYNEQFF.